One and the same sample provided the 9 T cell receptor beta chains below, sequenced in a study of blood T cells in healthy people across ages. Through a sample-barcoded 5' primer and a J-beta primer mix, a second PCR was run for roughly 7 to 12 cycles. From the 5' RACE reads, TCRdb called clonotypes with MiXCR, one entry per CDR3 protein. Among around 870,000 distinct CDR3 sequences, less than 35% were seen once, and the ten largest hold 15% to 20%. Sequencing was done on a sample of blood. The receptor set was obtained from a woman of 80 years or more in good health.

This clonotype was picked up many times. V usage is TRBV7-2 and J usage is TRBJ1-2; 10 nucleotides align to TRBD1. The CDR3 covers 14 residues. V lost 3 bases to trimming and J lost 9 bases; unmatched junction nucleotides: 7. The V gene's germline CDR1 is SGHTA and CDR2 FQGNSA. CDR3 loop: CASSFGQGGSSYTF. In DNA, the CDR3 is TGTGCCAGCAGCTTTGGACAGGGGGGGTCGAGCTACACCTTC.

For this clonotype: Its ends do not fully match the called genes, so a read error is possible. The V gene is TRBV12-3 or TRBV12-4, the J gene TRBJ2-3, with 14 bases fitting TRBD2. This CDR3 contains 15 residues. The CDR3 is CASSSMGLAGDAQYF. CDR3 DNA sequence: TGTGCCAGCAGTTCCATGGGACTAGCGGGAGATGCGCAGTATTTT.

Notes on this clonotype: This sequence may be a read error, since a much larger clone differs from it by one base. V is TRBV20-1 and J is TRBJ2-1; 8 bases line up with TRBD1. Germline V gene data show CDR1 as DFQATT and CDR2 as SNEGSKA (reference sequence). This CDR3 region has 13 residues. Trimming removed 6 bases from V and 12 bases from J; junction bases left unmatched: 13. The CDR3, as DNA: TGCAGTGCCCCACAGGGGGAGCACGGTGGGCAGTTCTTC. Its protein product is CSAPQGEHGGQFF.

The sample holds many counts of this clonotype. The chain combines TRBV2 with TRBJ2-1; D gene ambiguous. This CDR3 is 15 amino acids long. Trimming took off 2 bases at V and 4 bases at J, with 12 bases between the two ends. Germline V gene lookup returns CDR1 SNHLY and CDR2 FYNNEI. The CDR3 coding sequence is TGTGCCAGCAGTGAACAACAGAATCTGTACAATGAGCAGTTCTTC. It codes for CASSEQQNLYNEQFF.

J is TRBJ2-1 and V is TRBV24-1; D gene ambiguous. Gene TRBJ2-7 matches the end of the DNA better, so the J call may be wrong. In germline, CDR1 is KGHDR, CDR2 SFDVKD. This CDR3 comprises 11 residues. The CDR3 loop is CATSEYNEQYF. CDR3 DNA sequence: TGTGCCACCAGTGAATACAATGAGCAGTACTTC.

This clonotype was recorded a few times. The chain carries TRBV7-2 and TRBJ2-3; no reliable D call. V was shortened by 5 bases and J by 2 bases, with 8 bases between the two germline ends. This CDR3 is 13 amino acids long. Germline CDR1 is SGHTA and CDR2 is FQGNSA. CDR3 nucleotides: TGTGCCAGCAGCACCCGGAACACAGATACGCAGTATTTT. This gives the protein CASSTRNTDTQYF.

This clonotype was counted at least ten times. This sequence joins TRBV12-3 or TRBV12-4 and TRBJ2-7, with 11 nucleotides matching TRBD1. This CDR3 has 15 residues. V was clipped by 5 bases and J by 2 bases; unmatched bases: 5. This CDR3 is CASSAGQGATYEQYF. The DNA for the CDR3 is TGTGCCAGCAGTGCAGGACAGGGGGCTACCTACGAGCAGTACTTC.

The genes are TRBV18 and TRBJ2-7; tentatively, D is TRBD2 (5 bases). CDR3 length: 14 amino acids. CDR1 is KGHSH and CDR2 is LQKENI in the germline V gene. Trimming left V 3 bases short and J 0 bases short, with 9 bases between. CDR3 in amino acids: CASSPQAGSYEQYF. The CDR3 bases are TGTGCCAGCTCACCCCAGGCGGGCTCCTACGAGCAGTACTTC.

CDR3 loop: CASSLRVGPSTDTQYF. The CDR3 DNA follows: TGTGCCAGCAGCTTAAGGGTTGGGCCTAGCACAGATACGCAGTATTTT. The J gene is TRBJ2-3, the V gene TRBV11-2; D is undetermined. Trimming shortened V by 2 bases and J by 0 bases, and 12 bases separated the two germline ends. This CDR3 has 16 amino acids. CDR1 and CDR2 (germline): SGHAT, FQNNGV.